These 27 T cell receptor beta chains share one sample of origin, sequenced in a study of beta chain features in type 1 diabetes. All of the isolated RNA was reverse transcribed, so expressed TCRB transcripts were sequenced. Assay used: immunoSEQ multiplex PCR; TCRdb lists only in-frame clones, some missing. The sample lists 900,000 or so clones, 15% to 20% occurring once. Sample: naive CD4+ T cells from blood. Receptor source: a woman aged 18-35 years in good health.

CDR3 loop: CAISRGRGGETYEQYF. In nucleotides, the CDR3 is TGTGCCATCTCTCGAGGTAGGGGGGGCGAGACCTACGAGCAGTACTTC. The chain recombines TRBV10-3 with TRBJ2-7; a possible D gene is TRBD2 (7 bases). The CDR3 covers 16 residues. Germline CDR1 is ENHRY and CDR2 is SYGVKD. Trimming stripped 8 bases from V and 2 bases from J, with 22 bases between.

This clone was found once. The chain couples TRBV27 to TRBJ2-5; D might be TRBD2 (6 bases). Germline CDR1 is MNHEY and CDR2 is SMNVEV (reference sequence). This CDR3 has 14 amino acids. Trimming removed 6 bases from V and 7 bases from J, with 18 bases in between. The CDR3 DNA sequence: TGTGCCAGCAGCTTCACGGCGGGGCCGGGGACCCAGTACTTC. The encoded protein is CASSFTAGPGTQYF.

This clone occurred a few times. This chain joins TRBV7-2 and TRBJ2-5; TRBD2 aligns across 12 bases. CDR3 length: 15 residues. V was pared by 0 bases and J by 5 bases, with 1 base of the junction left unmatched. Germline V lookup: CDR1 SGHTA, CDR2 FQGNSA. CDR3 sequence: CASSLAGTSGETQYF. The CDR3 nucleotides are TGTGCCAGCAGCTTAGCCGGGACTAGCGGGGAGACCCAGTACTTC.

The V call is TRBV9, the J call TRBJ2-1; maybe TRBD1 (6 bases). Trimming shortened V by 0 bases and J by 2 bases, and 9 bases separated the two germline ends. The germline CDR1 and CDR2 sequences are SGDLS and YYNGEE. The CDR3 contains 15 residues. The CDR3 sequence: CASSVAGDTYNEQFF. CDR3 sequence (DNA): TGTGCCAGCAGCGTAGCAGGGGACACCTACAATGAGCAGTTCTTC.

CDR3 loop: CASSQDWAGDYEQYF. DNA of the CDR3: TGTGCCAGCAGCCAAGATTGGGCAGGGGACTACGAGCAGTACTTC. The chain links TRBV14 to TRBJ2-7; D possibly corresponds to TRBD1 (6 bases). Germline assignment: CDR1 SGHDN and CDR2 FVKESK. This CDR3 has 15 amino acids. The V end was cut by 0 bases, the J end by 3 bases, with 12 bases between.

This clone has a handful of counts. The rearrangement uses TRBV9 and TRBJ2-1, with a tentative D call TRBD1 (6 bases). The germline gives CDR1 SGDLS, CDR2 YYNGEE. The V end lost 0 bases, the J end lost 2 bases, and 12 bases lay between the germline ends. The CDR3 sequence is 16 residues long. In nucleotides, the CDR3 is TGTGCCAGCAGCGTAGGAGGGGGACCGACCTACAATGAGCAGTTCTTC. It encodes CASSVGGGPTYNEQFF.

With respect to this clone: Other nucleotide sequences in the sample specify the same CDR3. The CDR3 is CASSLAGVGTDTQYF. In DNA, the CDR3 is TGCGCCAGCAGCTTAGCGGGAGTCGGCACAGATACGCAGTATTTT. The rearrangement joins TRBV5-1 to TRBJ2-3, with 8 bases aligning to TRBD2. Germline assignment: CDR1 SGHRS and CDR2 YFSETQ. The J segment lost 1 base and the V segment lost 2 bases, leaving 3 bases of the junction unmatched. CDR3 length: 15 residues. Looking up the rest from reference TRBV5-1 and TRBJ2-3 gives the full variable domain: KAGVTQTPRYLIKTRGQQVTLSCSPISGHRSVSWYQQTPGQGLQFLFEYFSETQRNKGNFPGRFSGRQFSNSRSEMNVSTLELGDSALYLCASSLAGVGTDTQYFGPGTRLTVL.

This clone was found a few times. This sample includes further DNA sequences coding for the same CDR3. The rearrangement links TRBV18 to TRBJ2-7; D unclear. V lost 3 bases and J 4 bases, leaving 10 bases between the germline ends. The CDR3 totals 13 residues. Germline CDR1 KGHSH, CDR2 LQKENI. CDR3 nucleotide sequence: TGTGCCAGCTCACCCTCCCCCGGATACGAGCAGTACTTC. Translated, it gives CASSPSPGYEQYF.

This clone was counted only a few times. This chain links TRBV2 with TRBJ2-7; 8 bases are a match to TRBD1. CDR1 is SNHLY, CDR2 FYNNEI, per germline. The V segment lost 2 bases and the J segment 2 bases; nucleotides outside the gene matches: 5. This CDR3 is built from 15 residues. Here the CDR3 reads CASSETAGGPYEQYF. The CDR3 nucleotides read TGTGCCAGCAGTGAAACGGCAGGGGGCCCCTACGAGCAGTACTTC.

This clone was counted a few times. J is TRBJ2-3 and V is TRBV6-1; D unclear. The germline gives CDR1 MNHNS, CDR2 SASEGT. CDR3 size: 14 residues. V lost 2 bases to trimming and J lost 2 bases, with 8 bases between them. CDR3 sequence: CASSEMGFTDTQYF. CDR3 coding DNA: TGTGCCAGCAGTGAAATGGGGTTCACAGATACGCAGTATTTT.

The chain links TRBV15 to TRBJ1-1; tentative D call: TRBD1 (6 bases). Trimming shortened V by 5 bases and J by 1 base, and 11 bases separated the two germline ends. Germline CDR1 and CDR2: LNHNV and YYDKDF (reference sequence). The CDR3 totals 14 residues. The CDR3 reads CATSPQTGNTEAFF. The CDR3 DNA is TGTGCCACCAGCCCACAGACAGGGAACACTGAAGCTTTCTTT.

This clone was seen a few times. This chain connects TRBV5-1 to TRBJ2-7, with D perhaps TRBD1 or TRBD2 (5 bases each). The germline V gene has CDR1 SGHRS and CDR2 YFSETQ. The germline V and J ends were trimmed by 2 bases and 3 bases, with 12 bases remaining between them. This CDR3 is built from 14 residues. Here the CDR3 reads CASSFPGPNYEQYF. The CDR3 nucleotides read TGCGCCAGCAGCTTCCCGGGACCCAACTACGAGCAGTACTTC.

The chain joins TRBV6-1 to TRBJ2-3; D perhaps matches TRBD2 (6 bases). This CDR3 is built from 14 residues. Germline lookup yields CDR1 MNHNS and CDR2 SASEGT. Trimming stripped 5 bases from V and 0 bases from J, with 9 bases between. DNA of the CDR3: TGTGCCAGCAGTCAAAGCGGGAGCACAGATACGCAGTATTTT. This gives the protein CASSQSGSTDTQYF.

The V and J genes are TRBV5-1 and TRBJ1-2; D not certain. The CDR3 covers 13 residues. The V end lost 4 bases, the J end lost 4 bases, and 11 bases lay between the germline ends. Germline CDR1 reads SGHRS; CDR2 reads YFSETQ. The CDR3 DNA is TGCGCCAGCAGCGCTTCGGAAAGCTATGGCTACACCTTC. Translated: CASSASESYGYTF.

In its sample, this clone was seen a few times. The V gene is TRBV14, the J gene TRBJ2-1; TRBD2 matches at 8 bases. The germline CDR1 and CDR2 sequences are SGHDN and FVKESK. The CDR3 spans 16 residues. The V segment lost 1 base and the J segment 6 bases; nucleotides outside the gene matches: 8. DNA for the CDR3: TGTGCCAGCAGCCAAGTGTTCGGGGCGGGGGGCAATGAGCAGTTCTTC. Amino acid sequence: CASSQVFGAGGNEQFF.

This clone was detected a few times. CDR3 loop: CASMGSPASGSNYEQYF. CDR3 nucleotides: TGTGCCAGTATGGGGAGTCCGGCTAGCGGGAGTAACTACGAGCAGTACTTC. This chain joins TRBV19 and TRBJ2-7; 10 bases fit TRBD2. This CDR3 spans 17 amino acids. V lost 7 bases and J lost 3; bases outside the gene matches: 15. Germline CDR1 reads LNHDA; CDR2 reads SQIVND (reference sequence).

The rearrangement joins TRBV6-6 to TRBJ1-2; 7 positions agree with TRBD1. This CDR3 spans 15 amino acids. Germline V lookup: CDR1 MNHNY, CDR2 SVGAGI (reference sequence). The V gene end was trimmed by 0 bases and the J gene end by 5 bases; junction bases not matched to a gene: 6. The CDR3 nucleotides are TGTGCCAGCAGTTACTCGACACAGGGGCATTATGGCTACACCTTC. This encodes CASSYSTQGHYGYTF.

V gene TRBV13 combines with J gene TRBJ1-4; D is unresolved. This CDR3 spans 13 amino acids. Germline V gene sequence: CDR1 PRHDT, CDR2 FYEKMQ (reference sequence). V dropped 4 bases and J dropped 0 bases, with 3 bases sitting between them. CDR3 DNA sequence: TGTGCCAGCAGCTCAACAACTAATGAAAAACTGTTTTTT. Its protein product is CASSSTTNEKLFF.

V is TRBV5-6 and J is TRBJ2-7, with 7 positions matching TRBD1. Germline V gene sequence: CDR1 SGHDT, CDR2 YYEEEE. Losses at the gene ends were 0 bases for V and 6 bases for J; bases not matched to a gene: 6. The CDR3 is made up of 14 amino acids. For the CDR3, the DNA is TGTGCCAGCAGCTTGGGACAGGGCTGGTCCGAGCAGTACTTC. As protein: CASSLGQGWSEQYF.

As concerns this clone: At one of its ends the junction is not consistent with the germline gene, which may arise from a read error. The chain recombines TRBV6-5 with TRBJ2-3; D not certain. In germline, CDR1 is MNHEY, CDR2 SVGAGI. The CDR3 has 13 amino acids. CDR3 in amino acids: CASSHPGTDTQYF. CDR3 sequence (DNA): TGTGCCAGCAGCCACCCGGGCACCGATACGCAGTATTTT.

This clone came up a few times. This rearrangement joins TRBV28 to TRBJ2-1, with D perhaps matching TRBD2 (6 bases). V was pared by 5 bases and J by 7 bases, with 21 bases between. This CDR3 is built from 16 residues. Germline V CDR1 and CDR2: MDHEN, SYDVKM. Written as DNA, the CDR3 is TGTGCCAGCAGTCCAATGCGGGACTCTCGCAGGAATGAGCAGTTCTTC. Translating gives CASSPMRDSRRNEQFF.

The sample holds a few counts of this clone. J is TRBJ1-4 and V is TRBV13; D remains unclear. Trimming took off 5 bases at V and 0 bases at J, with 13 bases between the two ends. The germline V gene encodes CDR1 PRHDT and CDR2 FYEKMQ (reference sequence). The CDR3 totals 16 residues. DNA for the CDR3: TGTGCCAGCAGCCCGCCCGCGGCCACAACTAATGAAAAACTGTTTTTT. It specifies CASSPPAATTNEKLFF.

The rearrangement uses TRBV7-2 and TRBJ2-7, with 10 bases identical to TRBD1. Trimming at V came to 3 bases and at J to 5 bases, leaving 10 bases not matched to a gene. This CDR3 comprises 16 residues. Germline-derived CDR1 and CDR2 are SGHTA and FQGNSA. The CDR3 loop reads CASSFKTGGFWDEQYF. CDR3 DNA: TGTGCCAGCAGCTTCAAGACAGGGGGCTTTTGGGACGAGCAGTACTTC.

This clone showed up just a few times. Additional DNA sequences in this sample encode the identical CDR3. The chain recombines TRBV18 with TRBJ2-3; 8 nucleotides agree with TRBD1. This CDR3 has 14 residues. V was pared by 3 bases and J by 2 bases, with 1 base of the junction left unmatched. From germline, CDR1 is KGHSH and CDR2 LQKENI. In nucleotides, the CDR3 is TGTGCCAGCTCACCGCAGGGGGCCACAGATACGCAGTATTTT. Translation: CASSPQGATDTQYF.

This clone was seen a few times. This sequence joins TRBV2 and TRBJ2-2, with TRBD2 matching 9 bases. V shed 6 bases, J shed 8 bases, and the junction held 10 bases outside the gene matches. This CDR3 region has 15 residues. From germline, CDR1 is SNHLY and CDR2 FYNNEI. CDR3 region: CASRLLAGGWGELFF. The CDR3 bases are TGTGCCAGCAGACTCCTCGCGGGAGGGTGGGGGGAGCTGTTTTTT. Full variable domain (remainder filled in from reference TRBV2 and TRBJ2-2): EPEVTQTPSHQVTQMGQEVILRCVPISNHLYFYWYRQILGQKVEFLVSFYNNEISEKSEIFDDQFSVERPDGSNFTLKIRSTKLEDSAMYFCASRLLAGGWGELFFGEGSRLTVL.

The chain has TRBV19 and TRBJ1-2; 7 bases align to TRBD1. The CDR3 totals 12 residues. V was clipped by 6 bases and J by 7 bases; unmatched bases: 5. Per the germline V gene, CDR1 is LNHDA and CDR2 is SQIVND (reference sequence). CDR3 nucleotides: TGTGCCAGTAGGGACAGGAGAACTGGCTACACCTTC. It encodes CASRDRRTGYTF.

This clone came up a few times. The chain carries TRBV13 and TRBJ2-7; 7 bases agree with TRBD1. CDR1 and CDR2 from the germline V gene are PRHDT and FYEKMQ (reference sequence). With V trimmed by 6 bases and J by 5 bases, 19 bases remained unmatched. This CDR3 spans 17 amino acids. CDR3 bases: TGTGCCAGCAGACGGATCCTTCTACAGGGGAAGGGGAACGAGCAGTACTTC. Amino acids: CASRRILLQGKGNEQYF.